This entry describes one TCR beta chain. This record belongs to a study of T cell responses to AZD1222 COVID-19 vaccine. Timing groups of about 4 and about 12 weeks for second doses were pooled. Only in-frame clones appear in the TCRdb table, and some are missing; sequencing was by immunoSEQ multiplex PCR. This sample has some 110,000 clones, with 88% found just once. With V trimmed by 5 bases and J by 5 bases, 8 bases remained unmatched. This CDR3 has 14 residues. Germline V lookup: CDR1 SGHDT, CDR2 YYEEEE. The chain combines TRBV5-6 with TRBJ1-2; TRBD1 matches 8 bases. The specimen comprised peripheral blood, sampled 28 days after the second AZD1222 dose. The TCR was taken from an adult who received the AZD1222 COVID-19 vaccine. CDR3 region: CASRLRTGLYGYTF. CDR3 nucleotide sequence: TGTGCCAGCAGACTCCGGACAGGGTTATATGGCTACACCTTC.